The 23 T cell receptor beta chains below come from one sample, sequenced in a study of shared clonotypes between healthy human individuals. Sequencing used immunoSEQ multiplex PCR; TCRdb keeps in-frame clones, though not all of them. There are some 360,000 clones in the sample; roughly 70% occur only once, and roughly 10% lies in the top ten. Specimen: memory CD4+ T cells sorted from blood. The subset here: CD45RA-negative fraction. Receptor source: a young man in good health.

The V gene is TRBV18, the J gene TRBJ2-5; a possible D gene is TRBD2 (5 bases). Germline V gene sequence: CDR1 KGHSH, CDR2 LQKENI. CDR3 length: 13 amino acids. Between the trimmed V and J ends, which lost 5 bases and 2 bases, there was a span of 9 bases. The DNA for the CDR3 is TGTGCCAGCTCATCTAGCAGACAAGAGACCCAGTACTTC. Protein sequence: CASSSSRQETQYF.

The genes are TRBV9 and TRBJ2-3, with D maybe TRBD1 (6 bases). The CDR3 is 16 residues long. Between the trimmed V and J ends, which lost 0 bases and 5 bases, there was a span of 16 bases. Germline V gives CDR1 SGDLS, CDR2 YYNGEE. As DNA, the CDR3 is TGTGCCAGCAGCGTAGGTCCCCTAGAGGACAGAGATACGCAGTATTTT. The encoded protein is CASSVGPLEDRDTQYF.

J is TRBJ1-4 and V is TRBV6-1; TRBD1 might be the D (6 bases). The CDR3 has 15 amino acids. Germline CDR1 reads MNHNS; CDR2 reads SASEGT. Trimming removed 5 bases at V and 3 bases at J, with 13 bases between. DNA for the CDR3: TGTGCCAGCAGTCGTTCGGGGGCCTCTAATGAAAAACTGTTTTTT. Residues: CASSRSGASNEKLFF.

This rearrangement joins TRBV27 to TRBJ2-3, with D unresolved. Germline V gene lookup returns CDR1 MNHEY and CDR2 SMNVEV (reference sequence). V was cut by 10 bases and J by 0 bases, with 17 bases left in between. This CDR3 contains 15 residues. This CDR3 is CATRLAESSTDTQYF. The CDR3 region has the DNA TGTGCCACCAGGTTGGCGGAGTCCAGCACAGATACGCAGTATTTT.

The chain combines TRBV5-1 with TRBJ2-7; 14 bases match TRBD2. This CDR3 has 15 amino acids. The junction had 5 bases not matched to a gene; V was cut back by 3 bases and J by 6 bases. Germline values: CDR1 SGHRS, CDR2 YFSETQ. CDR3 DNA sequence: TGCGCCAGCAGCTCAACCGGGACTAGCGGGAGCGAGCAGTACTTC. Translating gives CASSSTGTSGSEQYF.

This clone has just one count. The same CDR3 is also encoded by other DNA sequences in this sample. J is TRBJ1-2 and V is TRBV9; tentative D call: TRBD1 (5 bases). Trimming shortened V by 0 bases and J by 2 bases, and 5 bases separated the two germline ends. From germline, CDR1 is SGDLS and CDR2 YYNGEE. The CDR3 consists of 13 residues. The CDR3 loop reads CASSVDRNYGYTF. CDR3 sequence (DNA): TGTGCCAGCAGCGTAGACAGGAACTATGGCTACACCTTC.

The chain combines TRBV6-1 with TRBJ2-2; a possible D gene is TRBD2 (6 bases). This CDR3 region has 13 residues. V was cut by 4 bases and J by 6 bases, with 9 bases left in between. CDR1 and CDR2 from the germline V gene are MNHNS and SASEGT. The CDR3 nucleotides read TGTGCCAGCAGTGCCAGGGAGGCCGGGGAGCTGTTTTTT. Translating gives CASSAREAGELFF.

The rearrangement joins TRBV5-1 to TRBJ1-5, with no clear D. The germline gives CDR1 SGHRS, CDR2 YFSETQ. Trimming shortened V by 0 bases and J by 5 bases, and 6 bases separated the two germline ends. The CDR3 loop spans 13 amino acids. The CDR3 is CASSLEGHQPQHF. Here the CDR3 DNA reads TGCGCCAGCAGCTTGGAAGGGCATCAGCCCCAGCATTTT.

The gene calls are TRBV6-5 and TRBJ2-7; D possibly uses TRBD1 or TRBD2 (6 bases each). V lost 0 bases to trimming and J lost 4 bases, with 13 bases between them. CDR3 size: 15 residues. Per germline, CDR1 MNHEY and CDR2 SVGAGI. CDR3 protein: CASSYSWGAEYEQYF. In nucleotides, the CDR3 is TGTGCCAGCAGTTACTCGTGGGGGGCTGAATACGAGCAGTACTTC.

V usage is TRBV5-1 and J usage is TRBJ2-2; D remains unclear. CDR1 and CDR2 from the germline V gene are SGHRS and YFSETQ. CDR3 length equals 14 residues. V was pared by 0 bases and J by 5 bases, with 8 bases between. CDR3 protein: CASSLDGLTGELFF. CDR3 sequence (DNA): TGCGCCAGCAGCTTGGACGGATTAACCGGGGAGCTGTTTTTT.

This clone was found once. The CDR3, as DNA: TGTGCCAGCAGTGAAGATCGCGTTGTGGAGACCCAGTACTTC. It specifies CASSEDRVVETQYF. This chain joins TRBV6-1 and TRBJ2-5; D remains unclear. The CDR3 runs to 14 residues. Between the trimmed V and J ends, which lost 1 base and 5 bases, there was a span of 11 bases. CDR1 MNHNS and CDR2 SASEGT come from the germline V gene.

This clone has a handful of counts. The chain carries TRBV14 and TRBJ2-1; D perhaps matches TRBD2 (6 bases). Trimming took 3 bases from V and 5 from J, leaving 23 bases between them. The CDR3 consists of 18 residues. The germline V gene has CDR1 SGHDN and CDR2 FVKESK. DNA of the CDR3: TGTGCCAGCAGCCATATCCCATCGGGGCTAGCGCAGAACAATGAGCAGTTCTTC. Translating it yields CASSHIPSGLAQNNEQFF.

V and J are TRBV28 and TRBJ1-2; possible D gene TRBD1, 5 bases. V lost 3 bases and J lost 8, with 10 bases in between. Germline lookup yields CDR1 MDHEN and CDR2 SYDVKM. The CDR3 consists of 12 residues. For the CDR3, the DNA is TGTGCCAGCAGTTTTTTGGGGGAGGGCTACACCTTC. Translated, it gives CASSFLGEGYTF.

The chain joins TRBV6-5 to TRBJ1-4, with D possibly matching TRBD1 (5 bases). V gave up 0 bases and J gave up 12 bases, with 14 bases separating them. The CDR3 contains 14 residues. The germline CDR1 and CDR2 sequences are MNHEY and SVGAGI. In nucleotides, the CDR3 is TGTGCCAGCAGTTACTCGAGGCAGGGACGTCAACTGTTTTTT. This translates into CASSYSRQGRQLFF.

The chain links TRBV15 to TRBJ2-5, with 12 bases matching TRBD2. The J segment lost 2 bases and the V segment lost 4 bases, leaving 5 bases of the junction unmatched. The CDR3 totals 16 residues. Germline loops: CDR1 LNHNV, CDR2 YYDKDF (reference sequence). The CDR3 here is CATSTGLAGPQETQYF. The CDR3 nucleotides read TGTGCCACCAGCACAGGACTAGCGGGACCTCAAGAGACCCAGTACTTC.

The chain employs TRBV4-2 and TRBJ2-7; 8 bases align to TRBD1. The CDR3 contains 15 residues. The V gene end was trimmed by 2 bases and the J gene end by 5 bases; junction bases not matched to a gene: 8. Germline V gene sequence: CDR1 LGHNA, CDR2 YNFKEQ. The CDR3 spells CASSQTVDRDHEQYF. As DNA, the CDR3 is TGTGCCAGCAGCCAAACGGTGGACAGGGACCACGAGCAGTACTTC.

The chain is built from TRBV27 and TRBJ2-7; 7 bases map to TRBD2. Germline V CDR1 and CDR2: MNHEY, SMNVEV (reference sequence). The V segment lost 1 base and the J segment 0 bases; nucleotides outside the gene matches: 3. This CDR3 spans 15 amino acids. CDR3 amino acids: CASSLYPSGSYEQYF. The CDR3 bases are TGTGCCAGCAGTTTATATCCTAGCGGCTCCTACGAGCAGTACTTC.

This clone was seen a single time. The chain links TRBV19 to TRBJ1-1; D is unclear. CDR3 length: 15 amino acids. V gave up 1 base and J gave up 0 bases, with 9 bases separating them. The V gene's germline CDR1 is LNHDA and CDR2 SQIVND (reference sequence). The CDR3 is CASSIATAVNTEAFF. CDR3 nucleotide sequence: TGTGCCAGTAGTATAGCAACAGCCGTGAACACTGAAGCTTTCTTT.

This chain joins TRBV2 and TRBJ2-7; 9 bases are shared with TRBD1. CDR1 and CDR2 (germline): SNHLY, FYNNEI. The CDR3 spans 16 residues. With V trimmed by 8 bases and J by 4 bases, 15 bases remained unmatched. DNA of the CDR3: TGTGCCAGCGCCGCATTACCGGGACAGGGTGGGTACGAGCAGTACTTC. Translated: CASAALPGQGGYEQYF.

This clone was detected only once. This rearrangement joins TRBV6-5 to TRBJ1-1; D gene unclear. Germline values: CDR1 MNHEY, CDR2 SVGAGI. This CDR3 has 11 amino acids. The germline V and J ends were trimmed by 2 bases and 6 bases, with 4 bases remaining between them. The CDR3 sequence is CASSYQAEAFF. In nucleotides, the CDR3 is TGTGCCAGCAGTTACCAGGCTGAAGCTTTCTTT.

This sequence joins TRBV7-2 and TRBJ1-1; D possibly corresponds to TRBD1 (5 bases). V was pared by 4 bases and J by 1 base, with 13 bases between. CDR3 length equals 15 residues. The germline CDR1 and CDR2 sequences are SGHTA and FQGNSA. CDR3 protein: CASSSGRVKNTEAFF. The CDR3 nucleotides are TGTGCCAGCAGCTCGGGACGAGTTAAGAACACTGAAGCTTTCTTT.

The table lists this clone with a few counts. The chain recombines TRBV6-1 with TRBJ2-7; no reliable D call. The CDR3 has 13 amino acids. Germline V gene data show CDR1 as MNHNS and CDR2 as SASEGT. Trimming removed 6 bases from V and 3 bases from J, with 12 bases in between. CDR3 residues: CASRVRGIYEQYF. The CDR3 DNA sequence: TGTGCCAGCAGGGTCCGAGGAATCTACGAGCAGTACTTC.

The J gene is TRBJ2-7, the V gene TRBV1; TRBD2 was called by the table and not checked on the DNA. TRBV1 is a pseudogene. The CDR3 consists of 15 residues. The CDR3 sequence is CTPLTSGRAPVEQYF. CDR3 DNA: TGCACCCCACTGACTAGCGGGAGGGCCCCGGTCGAGCAGTACTTC.